These T cell receptor beta chains were read from a single sample in a study of Ad26.COV2.S vaccination and SARS-CoV-2 variants. Sequenced by immunoSEQ multiplex PCR; TCRdb stores in-frame clones only, minus some. Of about 420,000 clones listed, 88% are singletons. Specimen: peripheral blood, collected in a trial of Ad26.COV2.S vaccine versus placebo. Receptors originate from a person aged 18-60 years who received the Ad26.COV2.S COVID-19 vaccine or a placebo. Each CDR3 is given with its conserved first and last residue. D genes are given only for firm matches. Size tells how often a clone was seen (once, few, many) or the class of an expanded clone, and some rows leave it out.

J: TRBJ2-7; size: .; D: TRBD2; V: TRBV7-2; DNA: TGTGCCAGCAGCTCCGTAACTAGCGGGGGGGTTTACGAGCAGTACTTC; CDR3: CASSSVTSGGVYEQYF
J: TRBJ2-5; size: .; D: .; V: TRBV19; DNA: TGTGCCAGTAGACCGGACGTGGGCCTAGAGACCCAGTACTTC; CDR3: CASRPDVGLETQYF
J: TRBJ2-3; size: .; D: TRBD2; V: TRBV28; DNA: TGTGCCAGCAGTTTCCGGACTAGCGGTTTTCGAGATACGCAGTATTTT; CDR3: CASSFRTSGFRDTQYF
J: TRBJ1-5; size: .; D: .; V: TRBV28; DNA: TGTGCCAGCCAGTTTGGGGATTGGAATCAGCCCCAGCATTTT; CDR3: CASQFGDWNQPQHF
J: TRBJ2-5; size: .; D: TRBD2; V: TRBV4-1; DNA: TGCGCCAGCAGCCAAGACGGGGCTAGCGGGGGGCCTGTCAGGACTCGGGAGACCCAGTACTTC; CDR3: CASSQDGASGGPVRTRETQYF
J: TRBJ2-3; size: once; D: TRBD1; V: TRBV11-2; DNA: TGTGCCAGCAGCGCCTACAGGGGTACAGATACGCAGTATTTT; CDR3: CASSAYRGTDTQYF
J: TRBJ2-2; size: .; D: .; V: TRBV4-3; DNA: TGCGCCAGCAGCCGAATCACTAGCCACTCGAACACCGGGGAGCTGTTTTTT; CDR3: CASSRITSHSNTGELFF
J: TRBJ2-7; size: many; D: TRBD1; V: TRBV6-5; DNA: TGTGCCAGCAGTCGTAGACAGGGCCCCTACGAGCAGTACTTC; CDR3: CASSRRQGPYEQYF
J: TRBJ2-3; size: .; D: .; V: TRBV10-3; DNA: TGTGCCATCAGTGACAGGAGCACAGATACGCAGTATTTT; CDR3: CAISDRSTDTQYF
J: TRBJ1-4; size: .; D: .; V: TRBV2; DNA: TGTGCCGGCTCCGACGCCCTGGGGGAAAAACTGTTTTTT; CDR3: CAGSDALGEKLFF
J: TRBJ1-3; size: once; D: .; V: TRBV19; DNA: TGTGCCAGTAGTCTATCGACGAATTTGCGGAACACCATATATTTT; CDR3: CASSLSTNLRNTIYF
J: TRBJ1-2; size: .; D: TRBD1; V: TRBV7-2; DNA: TGTGCCAGCAGCCCGGACAGGGGGCTGGTCTATGGCTACACCTTC; CDR3: CASSPDRGLVYGYTF
J: TRBJ2-3; size: .; D: TRBD2; V: TRBV9; DNA: TGTGCCAGCAGCCTCTGGCGGGGGGGAGATACGCAGTATTTT; CDR3: CASSLWRGGDTQYF
J: TRBJ1-5; size: .; D: .; V: TRBV19; DNA: TGTGCCAGTAGTATTGTTACGAGGGCCCAGCCCCAGCATTTT; CDR3: CASSIVTRAQPQHF
J: TRBJ2-1; size: .; D: TRBD1; V: TRBV7-2; DNA: TGTGCCAGCAGCTTCAAGCCGGGACAGGGAATCAATGAGCAGTTCTTC; CDR3: CASSFKPGQGINEQFF
J: TRBJ1-2; size: .; D: .; V: TRBV18; DNA: TGTGCCAGCTCAGGAGAGGGGACTGACGGCTATGGCTACACCTTC; CDR3: CASSGEGTDGYGYTF
J: TRBJ1-4; size: .; D: TRBD1; V: TRBV5-4; DNA: TGTGCCAGCAGCTTGGCCGGGACAGGGGTTGAAAAACTGTTTTTT; CDR3: CASSLAGTGVEKLFF
J: TRBJ2-5; size: .; D: .; V: TRBV9; DNA: TGTGCCAGCAGCGAAGGGCAGCGGAACCAAGAGACCCAGTACTTC; CDR3: CASSEGQRNQETQYF
J: TRBJ2-5; size: .; D: .; V: TRBV7-3; DNA: TGTGCCAGCAGCTTAATAGACAGGACCCAAGAGACCCAGTACTTC; CDR3: CASSLIDRTQETQYF
J: TRBJ2-5; size: .; D: TRBD2; V: TRBV9; DNA: TGTGCCAGCAGCCCCGACCCTGGGACTAGCGGGGGGCAAGAGACCCAGTACTTC; CDR3: CASSPDPGTSGGQETQYF
J: TRBJ2-1; size: .; D: .; V: TRBV19; DNA: TGTGCCAGTAGTCTCGACGGGGCTATTGTTGGTGAGCAGTTCTTC; CDR3: CASSLDGAIVGEQFF
J: TRBJ2-3; size: few; D: TRBD2; V: TRBV6-1; DNA: TGTGCCAGCAGTGAGCTAGCGGGGGGGCCAGATACGCAGTATTTT; CDR3: CASSELAGGPDTQYF
J: TRBJ2-6; size: .; D: .; V: TRBV5-1; DNA: TGCGCCAGCAGCGGGAATTTTGGTGGGGCCAACGTCCTGACTTTC; CDR3: CASSGNFGGANVLTF
J: TRBJ2-1; size: .; D: TRBD2; V: TRBV2; DNA: TGTGCCAGCAACCTTCGCGGGGGGGCTGGAAATGAGCAGTTCTTC; CDR3: CASNLRGGAGNEQFF
J: TRBJ2-7; size: .; D: TRBD1; V: TRBV27; DNA: TGTGCCAGCAGTCCGAGGACAGGGATATACGAGCAGTACTTC; CDR3: CASSPRTGIYEQYF
J: TRBJ2-2; size: .; D: .; V: TRBV6-5; DNA: TGTGCCAGCACCAGGGTTAGAGGTGGGGAGCTGTTTTTT; CDR3: CASTRVRGGELFF
J: TRBJ2-1; size: few; D: .; V: TRBV5-6; DNA: TGTGCCAGCAGCTTCGGCGCGACTATTGAGCAGTTCTTC; CDR3: CASSFGATIEQFF
J: TRBJ2-6; size: .; D: TRBD1; V: TRBV6-2/TRBV6-3; DNA: TGTGCCAGCAGTTACGCCCCGGGACAGGTCTCTGGGGCCAACGTCCTGACTTTC; CDR3: CASSYAPGQVSGANVLTF
J: TRBJ2-7; size: .; D: .; V: TRBV28; DNA: TGTGCCAGCAGTATACAAGGATCACCCTACGAGCAGTACTTC; CDR3: CASSIQGSPYEQYF
J: TRBJ1-6; size: few; D: TRBD1; V: TRBV5-5; DNA: TGTGCCAGCAGCTCGGGACAGGGGAGAAATTCACCCCTCCACTTT; CDR3: CASSSGQGRNSPLHF
J: TRBJ2-5; size: few; D: .; V: TRBV4-2; DNA: TGTGCCAGCAGGCCGGCGGGAAATCAAGAGACCCAGTACTTC; CDR3: CASRPAGNQETQYF
J: TRBJ2-5; size: .; D: .; V: TRBV5-1; DNA: TGCGCCAGCAGCTTGGCTTTCCAAGAGACCCAGTACTTC; CDR3: CASSLAFQETQYF
J: TRBJ2-7; size: .; D: .; V: TRBV5-1; DNA: TGCGCCAGCAGCTCGGGGTCGACAGGAGGGTCCGAGCAGTACTTC; CDR3: CASSSGSTGGSEQYF
J: TRBJ1-3; size: .; D: .; V: TRBV27; DNA: TGTGCCAGCAGTTTCCCACCGGGACCGCGCTCTGGAAACACCATATATTTT; CDR3: CASSFPPGPRSGNTIYF
J: TRBJ2-1; size: .; D: TRBD2; V: TRBV9; DNA: TGTGCCAGCAGCGTAGGTAGCGGGGGGGCCGGAGAGCAGTTCTTC; CDR3: CASSVGSGGAGEQFF
J: TRBJ1-4; size: .; D: .; V: TRBV5-1; DNA: TGCGCCAGCAGCCCCGGCGGCAGTCTGGCTGAAAAACTGTTTTTT; CDR3: CASSPGGSLAEKLFF
J: TRBJ2-2; size: .; D: TRBD1; V: TRBV7-6; DNA: TGTGCCAGCAGCTTAGTCTACGGGACAGGGTTTTCCGGGGAGCTGTTTTTT; CDR3: CASSLVYGTGFSGELFF
J: TRBJ1-5; size: .; D: .; V: TRBV24-1; DNA: TGTGCCACCAGTGCTGGCAGGAGCTTTAGCAATCAGCCCCAGCATTTT; CDR3: CATSAGRSFSNQPQHF
J: TRBJ2-5; size: .; D: TRBD1; V: TRBV20-1; DNA: TGCAGTGCTAGTCGTGATAACAGGGGGAAAGGGGAGACCCAGTACTTC; CDR3: CSASRDNRGKGETQYF
J: TRBJ1-1; size: .; D: .; V: TRBV7-3; DNA: TGTGCCAGCAGCAAACAGGGCAGTGAAGCTTTCTTT; CDR3: CASSKQGSEAFF
J: TRBJ1-1; size: .; D: .; V: TRBV30; DNA: TGTGCCTGGAGTGTACGCAGGGCCTCGGAAGCTTTCTTT; CDR3: CAWSVRRASEAFF
J: TRBJ2-2; size: once; D: TRBD2; V: TRBV3-1/TRBV3-2; DNA: TGTGCCAGCAGCCGTATAGCGGGGTCCGGGGAGCTGTTTTTT; CDR3: CASSRIAGSGELFF
J: TRBJ2-4; size: once; D: .; V: TRBV27; DNA: TGTGCCAGCAGTTTAACAGGGAGTATCGACATTCAGTACTTC; CDR3: CASSLTGSIDIQYF
J: TRBJ2-3; size: .; D: .; V: TRBV10-1; DNA: TGCGCCAGCAGTGAGGGACGGGTTGATACGCAGTATTTT; CDR3: CASSEGRVDTQYF
J: TRBJ1-3; size: once; D: .; V: TRBV6-6; DNA: TGTGCCAGCAGTTCGGGTGCAGGCTCTGGAAACACCATATATTTT; CDR3: CASSSGAGSGNTIYF
J: TRBJ2-2; size: .; D: .; V: TRBV7-9; DNA: TGTGCCAGCAGTCCCCAGCTTAACACCGGGGAGCTGTTTTTT; CDR3: CASSPQLNTGELFF